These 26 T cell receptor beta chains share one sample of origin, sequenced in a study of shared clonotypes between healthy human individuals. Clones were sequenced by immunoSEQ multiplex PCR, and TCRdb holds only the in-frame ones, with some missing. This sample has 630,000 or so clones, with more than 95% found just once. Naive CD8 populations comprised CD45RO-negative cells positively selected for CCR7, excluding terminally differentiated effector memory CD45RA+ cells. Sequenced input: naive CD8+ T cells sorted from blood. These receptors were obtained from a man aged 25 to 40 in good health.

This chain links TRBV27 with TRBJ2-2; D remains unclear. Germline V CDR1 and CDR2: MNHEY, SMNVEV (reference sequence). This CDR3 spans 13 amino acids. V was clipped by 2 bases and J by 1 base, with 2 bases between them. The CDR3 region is CASSLGNTGELFF. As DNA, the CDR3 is TGTGCCAGCAGTTTAGGGAACACCGGGGAGCTGTTTTTT.

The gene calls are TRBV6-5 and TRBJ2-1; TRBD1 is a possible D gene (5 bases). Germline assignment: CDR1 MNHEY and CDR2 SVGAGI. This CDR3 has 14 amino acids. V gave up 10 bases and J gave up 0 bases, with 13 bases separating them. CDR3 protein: CATQGLSSYNEQFF. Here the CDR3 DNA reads TGTGCCACCCAGGGCCTGAGCTCCTACAATGAGCAGTTCTTC.

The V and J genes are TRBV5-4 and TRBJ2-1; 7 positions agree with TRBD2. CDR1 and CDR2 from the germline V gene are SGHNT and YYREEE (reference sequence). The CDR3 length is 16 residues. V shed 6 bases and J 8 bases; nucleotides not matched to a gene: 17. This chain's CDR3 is CASKAGAGVSRDEQFF. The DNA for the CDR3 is TGTGCCAGCAAGGCGGGAGCGGGTGTTTCTCGGGATGAGCAGTTCTTC.

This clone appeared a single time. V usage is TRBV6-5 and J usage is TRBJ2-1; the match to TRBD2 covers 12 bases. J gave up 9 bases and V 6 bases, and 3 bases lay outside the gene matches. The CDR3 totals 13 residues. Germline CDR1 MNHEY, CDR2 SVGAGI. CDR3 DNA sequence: TGTGCCAGCAGACTAGCGGGAGGACTTGAGCAGTTCTTC. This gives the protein CASRLAGGLEQFF.

CDR3: CSVEIAGVADTQYF. The CDR3 DNA reads as TGCAGCGTTGAGATAGCGGGAGTGGCGGATACGCAGTATTTT. The chain recombines TRBV29-1 with TRBJ2-3, with TRBD2 identical over 9 bases. The CDR3 spans 14 residues. Germline assignment: CDR1 SQVTM and CDR2 ANQGSEA. V lost 3 bases to trimming and J lost 6 bases; unmatched junction nucleotides: 7.

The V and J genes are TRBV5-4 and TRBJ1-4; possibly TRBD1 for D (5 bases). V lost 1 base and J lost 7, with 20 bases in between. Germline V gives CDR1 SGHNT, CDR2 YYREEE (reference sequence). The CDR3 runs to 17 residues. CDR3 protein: CASSLRQGGIRSEKLFF. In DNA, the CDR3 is TGTGCCAGCAGCTTGCGTCAGGGAGGTATCAGATCTGAAAAACTGTTTTTT.

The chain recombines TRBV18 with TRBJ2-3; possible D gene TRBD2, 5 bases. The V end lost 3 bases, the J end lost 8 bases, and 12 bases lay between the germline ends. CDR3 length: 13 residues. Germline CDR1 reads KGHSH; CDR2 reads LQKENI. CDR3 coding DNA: TGTGCCAGCTCACCTGAGGGCTTCGGTACGCAGTATTTT. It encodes CASSPEGFGTQYF.

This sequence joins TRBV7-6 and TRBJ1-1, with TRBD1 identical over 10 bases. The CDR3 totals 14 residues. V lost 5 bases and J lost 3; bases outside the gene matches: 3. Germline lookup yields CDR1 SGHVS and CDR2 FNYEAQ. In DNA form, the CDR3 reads TGTGCCAGCAGCCCCGGGACAGGGGACACTGAAGCTTTCTTT. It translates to CASSPGTGDTEAFF.

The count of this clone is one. DNA of the CDR3: TGTGCCAGCAGCTTATACGCGGGTACCTACGAGCAGTACTTC. Its translation: CASSLYAGTYEQYF. The gene calls are TRBV7-6 and TRBJ2-7; a possible D gene is TRBD2 (5 bases). Deletions cut 2 bases from V and 2 bases from J, with 10 bases between. CDR1 is SGHVS and CDR2 is FNYEAQ in the germline V gene. This CDR3 spans 14 amino acids. Full variable domain (remainder filled in from reference TRBV7-6 and TRBJ2-7): GAGVSQSPRYKVTKRGQDVALRCDPISGHVSLYWYRQALGQGPEFLTYFNYEAQQDKSGLPNDRFSAERPEGSISTLTIQRTEQRDSAMYRCASSLYAGTYEQYFGPGTRLTVT.

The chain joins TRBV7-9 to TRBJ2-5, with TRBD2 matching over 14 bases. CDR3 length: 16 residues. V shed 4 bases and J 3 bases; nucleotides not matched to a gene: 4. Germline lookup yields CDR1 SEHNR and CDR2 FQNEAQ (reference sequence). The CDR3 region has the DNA TGTGCCAGCAGCTCGGGACTAGCGGGAGTCGAAGAGACCCAGTACTTC. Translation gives CASSSGLAGVEETQYF.

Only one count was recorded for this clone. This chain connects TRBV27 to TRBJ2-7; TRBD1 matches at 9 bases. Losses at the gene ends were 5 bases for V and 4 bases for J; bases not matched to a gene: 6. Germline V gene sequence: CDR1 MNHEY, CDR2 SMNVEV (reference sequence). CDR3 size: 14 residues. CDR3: CASSAGQGIYEQYF. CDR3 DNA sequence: TGTGCCAGCAGTGCGGGACAGGGTATTTACGAGCAGTACTTC.

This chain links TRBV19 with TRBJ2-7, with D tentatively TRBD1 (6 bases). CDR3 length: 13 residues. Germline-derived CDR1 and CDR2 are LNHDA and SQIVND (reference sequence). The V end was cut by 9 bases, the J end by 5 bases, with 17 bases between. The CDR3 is CARDTDSTHEQYF. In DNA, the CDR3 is TGTGCCAGGGACACGGACAGTACTCACGAGCAGTACTTC.

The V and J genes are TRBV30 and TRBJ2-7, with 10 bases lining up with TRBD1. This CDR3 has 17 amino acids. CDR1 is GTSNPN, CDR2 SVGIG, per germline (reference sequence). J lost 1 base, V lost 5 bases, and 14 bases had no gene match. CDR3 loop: CAWSGVGDRGWSYEQYF. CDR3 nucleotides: TGTGCCTGGTCTGGAGTAGGGGACAGGGGTTGGTCCTACGAGCAGTACTTC.

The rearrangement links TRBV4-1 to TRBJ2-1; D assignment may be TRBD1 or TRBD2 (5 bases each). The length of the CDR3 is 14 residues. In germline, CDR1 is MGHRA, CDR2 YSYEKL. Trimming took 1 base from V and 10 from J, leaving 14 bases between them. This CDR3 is CASSQVEGWGEQFF. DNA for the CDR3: TGCGCCAGCAGCCAAGTTGAAGGGTGGGGGGAGCAGTTCTTC.

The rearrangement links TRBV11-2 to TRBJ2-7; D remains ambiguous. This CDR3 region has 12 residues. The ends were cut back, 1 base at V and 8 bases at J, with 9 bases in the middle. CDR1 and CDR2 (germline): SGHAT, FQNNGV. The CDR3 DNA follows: TGTGCCAGCAGCTTAGGGCTCTCTCAGCAGTACTTC. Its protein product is CASSLGLSQQYF.

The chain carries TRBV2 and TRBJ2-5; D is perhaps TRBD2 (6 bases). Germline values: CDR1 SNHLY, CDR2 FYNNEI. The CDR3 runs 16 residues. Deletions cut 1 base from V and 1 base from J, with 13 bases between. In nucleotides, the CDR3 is TGTGCCAGCAGTGAAGGCGCGGGGTGGGGCCAAGAGACCCAGTACTTC. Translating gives CASSEGAGWGQETQYF.

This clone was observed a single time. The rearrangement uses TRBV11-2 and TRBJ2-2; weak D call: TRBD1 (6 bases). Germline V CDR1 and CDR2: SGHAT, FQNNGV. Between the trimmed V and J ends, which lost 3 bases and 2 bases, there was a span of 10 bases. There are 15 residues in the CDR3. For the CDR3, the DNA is TGTGCCAGCAGCTTCCGGACAGATAACACCGGGGAGCTGTTTTTT. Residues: CASSFRTDNTGELFF.

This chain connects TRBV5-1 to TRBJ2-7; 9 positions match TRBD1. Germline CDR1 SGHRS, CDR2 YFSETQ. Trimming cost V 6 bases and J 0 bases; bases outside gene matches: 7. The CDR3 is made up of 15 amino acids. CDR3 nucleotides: TGCGCCAGCACCTTAGACAGGGGGAGCTCCTACGAGCAGTACTTC. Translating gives CASTLDRGSSYEQYF.

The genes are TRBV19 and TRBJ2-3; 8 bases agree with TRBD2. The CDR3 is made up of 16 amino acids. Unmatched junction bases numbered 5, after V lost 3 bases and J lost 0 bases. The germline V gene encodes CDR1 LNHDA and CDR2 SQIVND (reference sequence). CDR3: CASSILPSGSTDTQYF. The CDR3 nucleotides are TGTGCCAGTAGTATTCTGCCTAGCGGGAGCACAGATACGCAGTATTTT.

CDR3 nucleotides: TGTGCCAGCAGCAAGGACAGGTCGGACACTGAAGCTTTCTTT. This sequence encodes CASSKDRSDTEAFF. This chain connects TRBV7-2 to TRBJ1-1, with 7 bases aligning to TRBD1. J was trimmed by 3 bases and V by 5 bases; bases with no gene match: 6. The germline V gene encodes CDR1 SGHTA and CDR2 FQGNSA. The CDR3 length is 14 residues.

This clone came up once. DNA for the CDR3: TGTGCCAGCAGCGGAGGGACAGGCGTAATAGCCTACGAGCAGTACTTC. Translating it yields CASSGGTGVIAYEQYF. This rearrangement joins TRBV7-9 to TRBJ2-7, with TRBD1 matching over 8 bases. Germline V lookup: CDR1 SEHNR, CDR2 FQNEAQ (reference sequence). Losses at the gene ends were 5 bases for V and 2 bases for J; bases not matched to a gene: 11. This CDR3 region has 16 residues.

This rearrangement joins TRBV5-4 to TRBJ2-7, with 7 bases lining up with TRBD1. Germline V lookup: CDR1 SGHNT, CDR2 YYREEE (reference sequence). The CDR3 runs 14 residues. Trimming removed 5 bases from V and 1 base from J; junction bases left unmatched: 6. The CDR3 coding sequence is TGTGCCAGCAGAACCACGGGACAGTCCTACGAGCAGTACTTC. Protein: CASRTTGQSYEQYF.

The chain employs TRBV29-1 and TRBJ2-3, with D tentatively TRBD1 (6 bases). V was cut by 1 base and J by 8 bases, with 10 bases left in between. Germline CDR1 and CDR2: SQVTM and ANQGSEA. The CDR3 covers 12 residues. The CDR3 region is CSVEAGEPTQYF. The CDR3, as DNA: TGCAGCGTTGAAGCAGGGGAACCTACGCAGTATTTT.

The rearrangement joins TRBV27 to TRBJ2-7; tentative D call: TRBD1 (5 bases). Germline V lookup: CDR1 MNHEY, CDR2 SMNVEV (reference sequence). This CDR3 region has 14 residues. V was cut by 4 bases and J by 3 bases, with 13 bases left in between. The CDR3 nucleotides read TGTGCCAGCAGTTCCTACTCGGACAACTACGAGCAGTACTTC. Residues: CASSSYSDNYEQYF.

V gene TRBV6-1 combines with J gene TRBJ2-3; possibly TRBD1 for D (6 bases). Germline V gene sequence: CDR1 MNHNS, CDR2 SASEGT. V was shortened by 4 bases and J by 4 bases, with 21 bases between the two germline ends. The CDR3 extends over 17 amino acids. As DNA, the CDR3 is TGTGCCAGCAGTGGCCGGGACATTACGTTTTGGGCAGATACGCAGTATTTT. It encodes CASSGRDITFWADTQYF.

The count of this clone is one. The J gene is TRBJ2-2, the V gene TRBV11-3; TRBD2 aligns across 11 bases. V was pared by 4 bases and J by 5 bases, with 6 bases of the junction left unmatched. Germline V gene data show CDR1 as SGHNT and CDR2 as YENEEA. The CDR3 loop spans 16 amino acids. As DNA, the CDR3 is TGTGCCAGCAGCTCCAGACTAGCGGGACCGACCGGGGAGCTGTTTTTT. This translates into CASSSRLAGPTGELFF.